Presented here are 16 T cell receptor beta chains from one specimen sequenced in a study of response to subunit inactivated influenza vaccine. TCRdb processed the RT-PCR reads anew with MiXCR; each CDR3 protein has one entry. In the table there are fewer than 650,000 distinct CDR3 sequences, under 15% of which are singletons. The material was PBMCs from blood, obtained roughly 48 days after vaccination. The receptors come from a man aged 45-65 years who received an inactivated influenza vaccine.

This clonotype was seen only a few times. This sequence joins TRBV15 and TRBJ2-3; 8 bases are a match to TRBD2. Germline V CDR1 and CDR2: LNHNV, YYDKDF (reference sequence). The V segment lost 0 bases and the J segment 0 bases; nucleotides outside the gene matches: 5. This CDR3 is built from 17 residues. The CDR3 nucleotides are TGTGCCACCAGCAGAGATGGCGGGGGGTCGAGCACAGATACGCAGTATTTT. Its translation: CATSRDGGGSSTDTQYF.

This clonotype was counted ten times or more. This chain uses TRBV6-2 or TRBV6-3 with TRBJ2-2; D assignment may be TRBD1 or TRBD2 (5 bases each). CDR1 is MNHEY, CDR2 SVGEGT, per germline. The length of the CDR3 is 16 residues. The V end was cut by 2 bases, the J end by 6 bases, with 16 bases between. The CDR3 here is CASSYPGRRWSGELFF. Written as DNA, the CDR3 is TGTGCCAGCAGTTACCCGGGACGGAGGTGGTCCGGGGAGCTGTTTTTT.

This clonotype was counted a single time. V and J are TRBV2 and TRBJ2-5; possibly TRBD2 for D (6 bases). Trimming took off 8 bases at V and 2 bases at J, with 12 bases between the two ends. The CDR3 loop spans 13 amino acids. The germline V gene has CDR1 SNHLY and CDR2 FYNNEI. CDR3 in amino acids: CASHRDFQETQYF. CDR3 coding DNA: TGTGCCAGCCACCGGGACTTTCAAGAGACCCAGTACTTC.

A few counts support this clonotype. V gene TRBV6-2 or TRBV6-3 combines with J gene TRBJ2-1, with TRBD2 identical over 11 bases. After removal of 7 bases from V and 5 bases from J, the junction contained 4 bases not matched to a gene. This CDR3 is built from 14 residues. Per germline, CDR1 MNHEY and CDR2 SVGEGT. CDR3 region: CASILAGGDNEQFF. The CDR3 bases are TGTGCCAGCATCTTAGCGGGAGGGGACAATGAGCAGTTCTTC.

V is TRBV21-1 and J is TRBJ2-1; the table calls TRBD1, which could not be checked here. TRBV21-1 is assigned pseudogene status. This CDR3 is 14 amino acids long. This CDR3 is CASSTQGSYNEQFF. The CDR3 region has the DNA TGTGCCAGCAGCACCCAGGGTTCCTACAATGAGCAGTTCTTC.

The chain is built from TRBV9 and TRBJ2-1; possibly TRBD2 for D (5 bases). The CDR3 has 15 amino acids. The V gene lost 2 bases and the J gene lost 7 bases, with 16 bases spanning the gap. Germline V gene data show CDR1 as SGDLS and CDR2 as YYNGEE. DNA of the CDR3: TGTGCCAGCAGCGTCACTAAGGGAGTTTTAAATGAGCAGTTCTTC. It specifies CASSVTKGVLNEQFF.

This clonotype was seen more than once but under ten times. The V call is TRBV6-2 or TRBV6-3, the J call TRBJ2-1, with 9 positions matching TRBD2. The length of the CDR3 is 15 residues. Germline-derived CDR1 and CDR2 are MNHEY and SVGEGT. The ends lost 4 bases at V and 8 bases at J; junction bases unmatched: 9. CDR3 nucleotides: TGTGCCAGCAGTTTCCGCCTAGCGGGGAGGGATGAGCAGTTCTTC. Protein: CASSFRLAGRDEQFF.

This clonotype was detected only a few times. As DNA, the CDR3 is TGTGCCAGCAGCCGCTTTTTCCCGGGACAGGGTTCCTACGAGCAGTACTTC. Translation gives CASSRFFPGQGSYEQYF. The chain uses TRBV7-2 and TRBJ2-7; 9 bases map to TRBD1. The CDR3 has 17 residues. Unmatched junction bases numbered 12, after V lost 5 bases and J lost 1 base. CDR1 is SGHTA, CDR2 FQGNSA, per germline.

The sample holds a few counts of this clonotype. The rearrangement joins TRBV6-2 or TRBV6-3 to TRBJ1-2, with 10 bases lining up with TRBD1. V trimming: 2 bases; J trimming: 8 bases; junction bases outside the gene matches: 8. The CDR3 runs 15 residues. Germline loops: CDR1 MNHEY, CDR2 SVGEGT. The CDR3 loop is CASSYPGTGANGYTF. CDR3 DNA sequence: TGTGCCAGCAGTTACCCCGGGACAGGGGCAAACGGCTACACCTTC.

This chain joins TRBV19 and TRBJ2-4, with D maybe TRBD1 (7 bases). Germline-derived CDR1 and CDR2 are LNHDA and SQIVND (reference sequence). The CDR3 is 16 amino acids. Trimming removed 5 bases from V and 6 bases from J, with 20 bases in between. CDR3 nucleotides: TGTGCCAGTAGTGTATTGGGACAGTCCGGGGGAAACATTCAGTACTTC. It specifies CASSVLGQSGGNIQYF.

This chain uses TRBV4-2 with TRBJ2-6; D is unresolved. Trimming pared 7 bases from V and 0 bases from J, leaving 13 bases between. The CDR3 is made up of 16 amino acids. Germline assignment: CDR1 LGHNA and CDR2 YNFKEQ. This CDR3 is CASTPSRFSGANVLTF. DNA for the CDR3: TGTGCCAGCACCCCAAGTAGGTTCTCTGGGGCCAACGTCCTGACTTTC.

This clonotype was found many times. This chain uses TRBV7-9 with TRBJ1-5, with D uncertain. Trimming shortened V by 5 bases and J by 4 bases, and 6 bases separated the two germline ends. Per germline, CDR1 SEHNR and CDR2 FQNEAQ (reference sequence). The CDR3 is 12 residues long. In DNA, the CDR3 is TGTGCCAGCAGCGAGCGTAATCAGCCCCAGCATTTT. Translating gives CASSERNQPQHF.

This clonotype was observed a handful of times. The genes are TRBV11-2 and TRBJ2-1; TRBD2 aligns across 12 bases. Germline loops: CDR1 SGHAT, CDR2 FQNNGV. Unmatched junction bases numbered 10, after V lost 8 bases and J lost 8 bases. The CDR3 runs to 15 residues. The CDR3 nucleotides are TGTGCCAGCGGAAGTCTAGCGGGAGGGCCCCATGAGCAGTTCTTC. As protein: CASGSLAGGPHEQFF.

This clonotype was seen a handful of times. This chain joins TRBV10-1 and TRBJ1-5; D is unresolved. The germline V gene encodes CDR1 WNHNN and CDR2 SYGVQD (reference sequence). The CDR3 contains 13 residues. Between the trimmed V and J ends, which lost 4 bases and 1 base, there was a span of 5 bases. CDR3 in DNA: TGCGCCAGCAGTGCCTTGAGCAATCAGCCCCAGCATTTT. It yields the protein CASSALSNQPQHF.

Only a few counts were recorded for this clonotype. The rearrangement joins TRBV3-1 to TRBJ2-5; D gene ambiguous. Trimming pared 1 base from V and 0 bases from J, leaving 6 bases between. The length of the CDR3 is 14 residues. Germline V gives CDR1 LGHDT, CDR2 YNNKEL (reference sequence). Here the CDR3 reads CASSQVGYQETQYF. CDR3 DNA sequence: TGTGCCAGCAGCCAAGTAGGGTACCAAGAGACCCAGTACTTC.

This sequence joins TRBV4-3 and TRBJ2-2, with 9 bases aligning to TRBD2. The germline V gene has CDR1 LGHNA and CDR2 YSLEER. This CDR3 has 17 residues. The V gene end was trimmed by 0 bases and the J gene end by 7 bases; junction bases not matched to a gene: 9. The CDR3 DNA follows: TGCGCCAGCAGCCAAGATGGGGTAGCGGGAGCGATCGGGGAGCTGTTTTTT. Protein: CASSQDGVAGAIGELFF.